This TCR beta chain was obtained from a study of blood T cell repertoires in COVID-19. The wider study: PBMCs, B-cell-depleted T cells, or T cells provided the cDNA or gDNA that made up the material.

The sample holds a few counts of this clone. Sequencing was performed with immunoSEQ multiplex PCR; in TCRdb, only in-frame clones are kept and a portion is missing. The top ten hold roughly 4% of the sample, which has about 140,000 clones, about 87% seen once. The material sequenced was peripheral blood. This clonotype was sampled from a woman in her forties with acute or convalescent COVID-19.

The CDR3 region has the DNA TGTGCCTGGAGTGGGGCCGCCGCGGGGAATTCACCCCTCCACTTT. It codes for CAWSGAAAGNSPLHF. V and J are TRBV30 and TRBJ1-6; D is uncertain. The CDR3 is 15 amino acids. Trimming left V 1 base short and J 7 bases short, with 14 bases between. Looked up from germline, CDR1 is GTSNPN and CDR2 is SVGIG (reference sequence).